This T cell receptor beta chain was recorded in a study of beta chain features in type 1 diabetes (dated by TCRdb to the late 2010s). Concerning the study at large: Mean age, gender distribution, total cell number and subset yield were not different between patients and healthy donors. The study compared the TCRB repertoires of sorted circulating CD4+ T cell subsets in recently diagnosed type 1 diabetes patients with those in matched healthy donors. Across all samples, some 99 million sorted cells were examined, and cell number per subset correlated strongly with RNA yield. Whereas all 30 or so donors provided naive and central memory subsets, regulatory and stem cell-like memory subsets were isolated from just 8 patients and about 8 healthy donors. General study outcomes and caveats: Because cDNA was sequenced instead of genomic DNA, highly expressing activated cells could be over-represented, though the groups showed no difference in activation or CD3 levels. Because small numbers of individuals were included in the HLA sub-analyses, any influence of HLA type on TCRB rearrangement was left unresolved. Naive, central memory and regulatory TCRB repertoires appeared to be more alike among patients than among healthy donors. Patients with type 1 diabetes made fewer insertions and deleted more nucleotides at VDJ recombination sites, implying thymic rearrangement abnormalities. Type 1 diabetes patients showed a moderate but significant shortening of TCRB CDR3 length in all four CD4+ subsets. PCR might favor shorter templates, but patient and control samples were amplified and corrected together, so any skew would affect both groups equally.

A single peripheral blood draw of about 116 mL on average was collected from each donor into heparinised tubes. Using a panel that included CD45RO, CCR7, CD25, CD127, CD95 and CD27, naive, central memory, regulatory and stem cell-like memory CD4+ T cells were sorted on a BD FACSAria II. Every sorted population had a purity above 98%. PBMCs were separated immediately by Lymphoprep density gradient centrifugation and were stained directly, without being cultured. So that batch effects would be minimized, each experiment stained and sorted samples in pairs, pairing one healthy donor with one patient. The entire isolated RNA was reverse transcribed using the High Capacity cDNA Reverse Transcription Kit, and thus expressed TCRB transcripts were sequenced. Deep immunoSEQ sequencing was performed on naive, central memory and regulatory T cell samples, with an average of around 3.4 million total reads per sample. Sorted cells were lysed in RLT buffer and RNA was extracted with DNase-treated RNeasy Micro or Mini kits, depending on cell number. Each cell subset was processed separately to prevent cross-contamination, with patient and healthy donor samples processed together. TCRB sequences were amplified from cDNA with the immunoSEQ multiplex PCR, producing 87-bp fragments spanning the CDR3 region. Sequencing of the amplicons was performed on the Illumina HiSeq platform. The original pipeline was this. Synthetic template baselines were used to correct PCR bias computationally, reads within Hamming distance 2 were collapsed, and singletons that could not be merged were discarded. Reads were aligned against IMGT so that V, D and J genes, CDR3 length and insertions or deletions at six rearrangement sites could be assigned. Within each subset, clonotype counts were normalized to sorted cell number, and only after that were true diversity and Gini coefficients computed with the tcR R package. Repertoire sharing was quantified using the overlap coefficient calculated on TCRB nucleotide sequences. As a proxy for the pre-selection repertoire, out-of-frame TCRB sequences from naive cells were analyzed. TCRdb stores this immuneACCESS table with in-frame sequences only. Part of the clones is absent; in the studies checked, under half of the shortfall reflects unresolved V genes, and no reason is known for the rest. V and J calls plus clone size are reproduced from that table; the DNA served to infer D and trimming. The sample records under 300,000 clones, around 24% of which are singletons. The ten largest clonotypes hold about 0.011% of the sample.

In this sample, this clone turned up a few times. The antigen it recognizes is unknown. Within one base of it there is no much larger clone, and no base qualities were kept. The clonotype was recovered from a woman under 40 with type 1 diabetes. Sample: naive CD4+ T cells from blood. The cell subset or site label, as the study defines it: true naive CD4+ T cells.

Here is the DNA: TGTGCCAGCTCATCACTCGACTACCCCAGGGCTTTCTTT. Its protein reads: CASSSLDYPRAFF. The chain uses TRBV18 and TRBJ1-1; the D gene remains uncertain. The cysteine opens and the phenylalanine closes a CDR3 of 13 amino acids. The only DNA kept is the CDR3, 39 bases in frame from the first base. V is cut by 5 bases and J by 11 bases, and the space between the germline ends is 18 bases. From the germline V gene, CDR1 is KGHSH and CDR2 is LQKENI.